This TCR beta chain was recovered during a study of beta chain features in type 1 diabetes. Whole-study context: On cell yields, gender and age, patients and healthy donors were similar.

General observations from the study: Whether TCRB rearrangement is influenced by HLA type was left unresolved in this analysis. High-TCR-expressing cells could be over-represented by cDNA sequencing.

Regarding this clone: Its target is not known.

Isolated RNA was reverse transcribed in full, so expressed TCRB transcripts were sequenced. Several million reads on average were seen across naive, central memory and regulatory T cell samples. Sequencing was performed with immunoSEQ multiplex PCR; in TCRdb, only in-frame clones are kept and a portion is missing. The sample has 900,000 or so clones, 15% to 20% seen once; the top ten hold 0.02% to 0.03%. Germline loops: CDR1 MNHNY, CDR2 SVGAGI (reference sequence). The CDR3 covers 16 residues. The ends lost 0 bases at V and 5 bases at J; junction bases unmatched: 3. The sequence was obtained from a woman aged 18-29 years in good health. The chain links TRBV6-6 to TRBJ1-4; 10 bases align to TRBD1. The sequencing sample was made of naive CD4+ T cells from blood. The CDR3 loop reads CASSYSPGQGNEKLFF. The CDR3 DNA reads TGTGCCAGCAGTTACTCTCCGGGACAGGGGAATGAAAAACTGTTTTTT.